Below, 30 T cell receptor beta chains from the same sample are listed, as sequenced in a study of blood T cells in healthy people across ages (dated by TCRdb to between 2014 and 2017). The receptor library was made with 5' RACE. The sequencing machine was an Illumina HiSeq 2500. A second PCR of 7 to 11 cycles was run with a J-beta primer mix and a sample-barcoded 5' primer. The public reads were reanalyzed by TCRdb: fastp trimming at Q25, MiXCR alignment, in-frame beta chains only. Entries are consolidated by CDR3 protein sequence, retaining the most common genes and DNA. The sample table records about 970,000 distinct CDR3 sequences; 45% to 60% of these occur just once. The leading ten clones occupy about a fifth of the sample. What was sequenced was blood. Receptors were obtained from a woman aged 55-70 years in good health.

The V gene is TRBV28, the J gene TRBJ2-7; TRBD1 is a possible D gene (6 bases). The germline CDR1 and CDR2 sequences are MDHEN and SYDVKM. The length of the CDR3 is 15 residues. The V end lost 10 bases, the J end lost 0 bases, and 19 bases lay between the germline ends. The CDR3 DNA sequence: TGTGCCACCGTAATAGGGGGATTAATCTCCTACGAGCAGTACTTC. It encodes CATVIGGLISYEQYF.

V is TRBV4-1 and J is TRBJ2-7; maybe TRBD1 (6 bases). CDR3 length: 14 amino acids. V was pared by 8 bases and J by 3 bases, with 17 bases between. Germline CDR1 is MGHRA and CDR2 is YSYEKL. The CDR3 DNA is TGCGCCAGCCCACAGACAAGGGGGAGCTACGAGCAGTACTTC. As protein: CASPQTRGSYEQYF.

There are a few counts of this clonotype. The CDR3 loop reads CASSSFGRAETQYF. Written as DNA, the CDR3 is TGTGCCAGCAGCTCATTCGGGAGGGCAGAGACCCAGTACTTC. The chain combines TRBV7-9 with TRBJ2-5; 8 nucleotides agree with TRBD2. After removal of 4 bases from V and 4 bases from J, the junction contained 5 bases not matched to a gene. This CDR3 is built from 14 residues. CDR1 and CDR2 from the germline V gene are SEHNR and FQNEAQ (reference sequence).

This chain links TRBV15 with TRBJ2-2; D unresolved. The CDR3 contains 16 residues. V lost 1 base and J lost 0, with 9 bases in between. Germline CDR1 LNHNV, CDR2 YYDKDF (reference sequence). The CDR3 DNA is TGTGCCACCAGCAGAGTGCGCCTAGCGAACACCGGGGAGCTGTTTTTT. Its translation: CATSRVRLANTGELFF.

The rearrangement joins TRBV28 to TRBJ2-1, with TRBD1 matching 9 bases. Germline assignment: CDR1 MDHEN and CDR2 SYDVKM. V was pared by 5 bases and J by 3 bases, with 2 bases of the junction left unmatched. The CDR3 has 14 amino acids. CDR3 sequence (DNA): TGTGCCAGCAGTGCGGACAGGGGCTACAATGAGCAGTTCTTC. It codes for CASSADRGYNEQFF.

This chain uses TRBV20-1 with TRBJ2-5; D remains unclear. This CDR3 comprises 15 residues. The V end lost 2 bases, the J end lost 5 bases, and 18 bases lay between the germline ends. From germline, CDR1 is DFQATT and CDR2 SNEGSKA (reference sequence). CDR3 bases: TGCAGTGCTAGACCCCCCCCCGCCCAACAGGAGACCCAGTACTTC. Amino acids: CSARPPPAQQETQYF.

The chain has TRBV6-5 and TRBJ1-6; tentatively, D is TRBD1 (6 bases). Germline V gene lookup returns CDR1 MNHEY and CDR2 SVGAGI. Trimming left V 10 bases short and J 6 bases short, with 16 bases between. The CDR3 sequence is 14 residues long. CDR3 nucleotide sequence: TGTGCCACCCTAGGGGGGGCCGTTAATTCACCCCTCCACTTT. Its protein is CATLGGAVNSPLHF.

The chain recombines TRBV29-1 with TRBJ2-1; 8 bases agree with TRBD1. The better agreement between TRBJ2-7 and the DNA end casts doubt on the J call. This CDR3 has 14 amino acids. Germline V gene sequence: CDR1 SQVTM, CDR2 ANQGSEA. CDR3 protein: CSVVTQGAYNEQYF. The DNA of the CDR3 is TGCAGCGTTGTGACGCAGGGGGCTTACAATGAGCAGTACTTC.

The genes are TRBV6-5 and TRBJ1-6; D is uncertain. The CDR3 runs 15 residues. CDR1 is MNHEY and CDR2 is SVGAGI in the germline V gene. Trimming stripped 3 bases from V and 6 bases from J, with 12 bases between. The DNA for the CDR3 is TGTGCCAGCAGTTATCTTCCGACGGGTAATTCACCCCTCCACTTT. Translated: CASSYLPTGNSPLHF.

The chain couples TRBV6-2 or TRBV6-3 to TRBJ1-5; D gene ambiguous. Germline V gene lookup returns CDR1 MNHEY and CDR2 SVGEGT. V was pared by 6 bases and J by 0 bases, with 9 bases between. The CDR3 sequence is 14 residues long. For the CDR3, the DNA is TGTGCCAGCAGAAACTACTATAGCAATCAGCCCCAGCATTTT. It codes for CASRNYYSNQPQHF.

The chain uses TRBV7-2 and TRBJ1-6; D ambiguous. Germline assignment: CDR1 SGHTA and CDR2 FQGNSA. V lost 3 bases and J 4 bases, leaving 10 bases between the germline ends. This CDR3 is 15 amino acids long. CDR3 residues: CASSLSQTYNSPLHF. DNA for the CDR3: TGTGCCAGCAGCTTGTCCCAGACTTATAATTCACCCCTCCACTTT.

The genes are TRBV7-9 and TRBJ2-6; unclear D gene. The V gene's germline CDR1 is SEHNR and CDR2 FQNEAQ (reference sequence). Trimming removed 3 bases at V and 1 base at J, with 13 bases between. The CDR3 loop spans 17 amino acids. The chain's CDR3 is CASSFSMAGSGANVLTF. CDR3 sequence (DNA): TGTGCCAGCAGCTTTAGTATGGCTGGGTCTGGGGCCAACGTCCTGACTTTC.

The chain has TRBV25-1 and TRBJ2-1, with D perhaps TRBD2 (6 bases). The V gene lost 2 bases and the J gene lost 0 bases, with 23 bases spanning the gap. CDR3 length equals 20 residues. Germline-derived CDR1 and CDR2 are MGHDK and SYGVNS. This chain's CDR3 is CASSEKRVKAGRRSYNEQFF. CDR3 sequence (DNA): TGTGCCAGCAGTGAAAAAAGGGTTAAGGCGGGGAGGCGCTCCTACAATGAGCAGTTCTTC.

A note on this clonotype: A read error may be the cause here, since a much bigger clone is one base away. V is TRBV27 and J is TRBJ2-3; D is ambiguous. Germline V gene lookup returns CDR1 MNHEY and CDR2 SMNVEV (reference sequence). The CDR3 consists of 14 residues. As DNA, the CDR3 is TGTGCCAGCAGTGTATCTTTCCCGGGTGGTACGCAGTATTTT. Protein product: CASSVSFPGGTQYF.

This clonotype was recorded a few times. The chain uses TRBV3-1 and TRBJ2-7, with 10 positions matching TRBD2. Germline V CDR1 and CDR2: LGHDT, YNNKEL (reference sequence). The CDR3 spans 16 residues. The V gene end was trimmed by 1 base and the J gene end by 2 bases; junction bases not matched to a gene: 5. The chain's CDR3 is CASSQVSSGRAYEQYF. In DNA form, the CDR3 reads TGTGCCAGCAGCCAAGTTTCCAGCGGGAGGGCCTACGAGCAGTACTTC.

The V call is TRBV3-1, the J call TRBJ2-4; D is unresolved. The closer fit of TRBJ2-5 to the DNA end suggests the J call may be wrong. CDR3 length: 15 residues. Germline CDR1 and CDR2: LGHDT and YNNKEL (reference sequence). The CDR3 DNA reads as TGTGCCAGCAGCCAAGAGACACTACTCTTGGAGACCCAGTACTTC. It is translated as CASSQETLLLETQYF.

CDR3 sequence: CASSYSKLAGDNEQYF. CDR3 DNA: TGTGCCAGCAGTTACTCGAAACTAGCGGGAGACAATGAGCAGTACTTC. This chain connects TRBV6-2 or TRBV6-3 to TRBJ2-1, with 11 bases matching TRBD2. TRBJ2-7 explains the end of the DNA better; the J call may be wrong. Germline V gene sequence: CDR1 MNHEY, CDR2 SVGEGT. The CDR3 consists of 16 residues.

The chain joins TRBV4-1 to TRBJ2-1, with D unresolved. CDR1 is MGHRA, CDR2 YSYEKL, per germline. The V and J ends lost 1 base and 5 bases respectively, with 12 bases between them. The CDR3 has 15 amino acids. This CDR3 is CASSQVTLHNNEQFF. CDR3 nucleotide sequence: TGCGCCAGCAGCCAAGTTACCCTTCATAACAATGAGCAGTTCTTC.

The chain couples TRBV7-2 to TRBJ1-2; unclear D gene. Germline V gene data show CDR1 as SGHTA and CDR2 as FQGNSA. V was shortened by 1 base and J by 6 bases, with 15 bases between the two germline ends. The CDR3 is 15 amino acids. The CDR3 here is CASSLDGSGEDGYTF. The CDR3, as DNA: TGTGCCAGCAGCTTAGATGGCAGCGGGGAAGATGGCTACACCTTC. Variable domain in full (rest from reference TRBV7-2 and TRBJ1-2): GAGVSQSPSNKVTEKGKDVELRCDPISGHTALYWYRQSLGQGLEFLIYFQGNSAPDKSGLPSDRFSAERTGGSVSTLTIQRTQQEDSAVYLCASSLDGSGEDGYTFGSGTRLTVV.

There are a few counts of this clonotype. The chain employs TRBV29-1 and TRBJ2-7; D is undetermined. CDR1 and CDR2 from the germline V gene are SQVTM and ANQGSEA. CDR3 size: 11 residues. V lost 6 bases, J lost 3 bases, and 9 bases lay in between. DNA of the CDR3: TGCAGCGTAGTTTTCGGCTACGAGCAGTACTTC. Its translation: CSVVFGYEQYF.

The CDR3 here is CATSRDRGLAGVGDTQYF. The CDR3 DNA follows: TGTGCCACCAGCAGAGATCGGGGGTTAGCGGGAGTCGGTGATACGCAGTATTTT. V usage is TRBV15 and J usage is TRBJ2-3; TRBD2 matches 9 bases. CDR3 length: 18 amino acids. The V and J ends lost 0 bases and 6 bases, in that order; junction bases with no gene match: 13. The germline V gene has CDR1 LNHNV and CDR2 YYDKDF (reference sequence).

This clonotype was counted between two and nine times. The gene calls are TRBV28 and TRBJ2-7, with 10 positions matching TRBD2. CDR1 is MDHEN and CDR2 is SYDVKM in the germline V gene. The V and J ends lost 8 bases and 6 bases, in that order; junction bases with no gene match: 19. CDR3 length equals 17 residues. The CDR3 coding sequence is TGTGCCAGCCCTAGGCAGCGGGAGGGCCTTTCGGTGGGCGAGCAGTACTTC. Translating it yields CASPRQREGLSVGEQYF. Based on the CDR3 plus reference TRBV28 and TRBJ2-7, the full variable domain is DVKVTQSSRYLVKRTGEKVFLECVQDMDHENMFWYRQDPGLGLRLIYFSYDVKMKEKGDIPEGYSVSREKKERFSLILESASTNQTSMYLCASPRQREGLSVGEQYFGPGTRLTVT.

The chain's CDR3 is CASSETPFTGTYQHF. As DNA, the CDR3 is TGCGCCAGCAGTGAAACCCCTTTTACTGGGACATACCAGCATTTT. The V gene is TRBV10-2, the J gene TRBJ1-5; perhaps TRBD1 as D (6 bases). CDR3 length: 15 amino acids. Trimming took off 3 bases at V and 12 bases at J, with 21 bases between the two ends. Germline loops: CDR1 WSHSY, CDR2 SAAADI.

V and J are TRBV20-1 and TRBJ2-5; the match to TRBD2 covers 11 bases. Germline V CDR1 and CDR2: DFQATT, SNEGSKA (reference sequence). The CDR3 is made up of 14 amino acids. V shed 6 bases and J 11 bases; nucleotides not matched to a gene: 14. In DNA, the CDR3 is TGCAGTGCCCTTAGCGGGAGGGCTTACAATGAGCAGTACTTC. It translates to CSALSGRAYNEQYF.

The chain couples TRBV7-2 to TRBJ2-1; the D gene is possibly TRBD2 (5 bases). The germline V gene encodes CDR1 SGHTA and CDR2 FQGNSA. V lost 2 bases and J 15 bases, leaving 14 bases between the germline ends. The CDR3 spans 12 residues. CDR3 in DNA: TGTGCCAGCAGCTTAAGTGGGAGTGGTTCGTTCTTC. Encoded protein: CASSLSGSGSFF.

This clonotype was seen a few times. The rearrangement joins TRBV12-3 or TRBV12-4 to TRBJ2-7; 8 bases are a match to TRBD2. The CDR3 sequence is 16 residues long. J lost 2 bases, V lost 6 bases, and 12 bases had no gene match. The CDR3 DNA sequence: TGTGCCAGCAGCAAATATGCGGGAGGCCAAACCTACGAGCAGTACTTC. Protein product: CASSKYAGGQTYEQYF.

This chain uses TRBV6-5 with TRBJ2-7; TRBD1 or TRBD2 may be the D gene (5 bases each). The CDR3 runs 18 residues. V was shortened by 0 bases and J by 2 bases, with 20 bases between the two germline ends. From germline, CDR1 is MNHEY and CDR2 SVGAGI. The CDR3 is CASSYSGAGRSGTYEQYF. CDR3 coding DNA: TGTGCCAGCAGTTACTCCGGGGCCGGGCGGAGCGGAACCTACGAGCAGTACTTC.

The table lists this clonotype with a few counts. The V gene is TRBV3-1, the J gene TRBJ1-2; D not certain. The V gene's germline CDR1 is LGHDT and CDR2 YNNKEL (reference sequence). The CDR3 has 13 residues. V dropped 1 base and J dropped 2 bases, with 5 bases sitting between them. The CDR3 region has the DNA TGTGCCAGCAGCCAAGTAGTCAACTATGGCTACACCTTC. This translates into CASSQVVNYGYTF.

This chain links TRBV6-1 with TRBJ2-5; a weak D match, TRBD2 (5 bases). The CDR3 consists of 13 residues. In germline, CDR1 is MNHNS, CDR2 SASEGT. V was cut by 3 bases and J by 5 bases, with 10 bases left in between. As DNA, the CDR3 is TGTGCCAGCAGTGAGAGCCGAGGGGAGACCCAGTACTTC. It yields the protein CASSESRGETQYF.

The genes are TRBV5-1 and TRBJ1-4; 7 bases line up with TRBD1. CDR1 and CDR2 (germline): SGHRS, YFSETQ. This CDR3 has 20 amino acids. With 3 bases clipped from V and 4 bases from J, the junction kept 21 bases outside the gene matches. CDR3 DNA sequence: TGCGCCAGCAGCTCACGACCGGGACAGCAAAACCCCTCCTTTAATGAAAAACTGTTTTTT. Protein product: CASSSRPGQQNPSFNEKLFF.